The clone carrying this T cell receptor beta chain has just a few counts. This record belongs to a study of regulatory T cells in long-lasting Graves disease. This CDR3 spans 13 amino acids. J lost 10 bases, V lost 2 bases, and 7 bases had no gene match. Germline V CDR1 and CDR2: SNHLY, FYNNEI. Time point denoted: newly diagnosed GD, antithyroid drugs for less than 3 months. RNA extracted from PBMCs served as the sequencing template. Under American Thyroid Association guidelines, Graves' disease was diagnosed. The EDTA tubes were filled with 8 to 9.5 milliliters of drawn peripheral blood. The authors built TCR beta libraries using iRepertoire HTBI primers and Arm-PCR of CDR3 regions. TCRdb independently ran MiXCR on the multiplex PCR reads; one entry per CDR3 protein. The sample includes some 460,000 distinct CDR3 sequences, about 17% seen only once; the top ten take more than 9%. These same data were also listed under a study on T cells in Graves' hyperthyroidism and ophthalmopathy. That report notes: In the blood, most expanded thyroid clonotypes above 0.001 appeared as well.

The specimen was peripheral blood mononuclear cells (PBMCs), collected at new diagnosis, from a patient treated with antithyroid drugs. The chain has TRBV2 and TRBJ1-1; 7 bases map to TRBD1. The clonotype comes from a man in his forties with Graves disease. The CDR3 DNA reads TGTGCCAGCAGTGAATTTAAAGCAGGGGGAGCTTTCTTT. Amino acids: CASSEFKAGGAFF.